The 3 T cell receptor beta chains listed next were all sequenced from one sample in a study of cytomegalovirus exposure and HLA in healthy donors. 60 Vbeta and 13 Jbeta primers were used in PCR. TCRdb's table, derived via immunoSEQ multiplex PCR, lists solely in-frame clones and lacks some. Of more than 80,000 clones in the sample, around 76% were seen once. Sequenced material: PBMCs. These receptors were obtained from a man younger than 30 in good health and CMV-seropositive.

The chain employs TRBV18 and TRBJ2-3; 13 bases agree with TRBD2. Germline values: CDR1 KGHSH, CDR2 LQKENI. The CDR3 has 21 residues. V lost 5 bases to trimming and J lost 0 bases; unmatched junction nucleotides: 17. The CDR3 spells CASSTLARTSGRAGSTDTQYF. CDR3 in DNA: TGTGCCAGCTCAACGTTAGCACGTACTAGCGGGAGGGCCGGGAGCACAGATACGCAGTATTTT.

This clone came up once. The J gene is TRBJ2-3, the V gene TRBV5-1, with D possibly TRBD1 on 6 matching bases. The CDR3 runs 14 residues. The germline V gene encodes CDR1 SGHRS and CDR2 YFSETQ. Trimming cost V 0 bases and J 6 bases, with 11 bases left between them. The CDR3 nucleotides read TGCGCCAGCAGCTTGGAAGGTGGACAGGATACGCAGTATTTT. It translates to CASSLEGGQDTQYF.

This clone was observed a handful of times. The CDR3 protein is CASRLGQGTFF. Here the CDR3 DNA reads TGTGCCAGCAGGCTCGGACAGGGGACGTTCTTC. This chain joins TRBV6-1 and TRBJ2-1; 9 bases align to TRBD1. V lost 6 bases to trimming and J lost 15 bases; unmatched junction nucleotides: 6. The length of the CDR3 is 11 residues. Germline V CDR1 and CDR2: MNHNS, SASEGT.